The source of this T cell receptor beta chain is a study of vaccination and CD4 T cells after COVID-19. On the study more broadly: Stimulation used overlapping spike peptides from SARS-CoV-2, HCoV-NL63, HCoV-OC43 and HCoV-229E.

The V gene end was trimmed by 4 bases and the J gene end by 3 bases; junction bases not matched to a gene: 15. The CDR3 is made up of 18 amino acids. Germline assignment: CDR1 DFQATT and CDR2 SNEGSKA (reference sequence). In the case of this clonotype: The target antigen is unknown.

Cultured CD4+ T cell DNA underwent sequencing with the Oncomine TCR Beta short-read assay. TCRdb reprocessed the PCR reads with MiXCR, giving one entry per CDR3 protein. The sample shows 6,500 to 9,500 distinct CDR3 sequences, 20% to 25% of them seen only once. Treatment specified: approximately nine-day PBMC culture with coronavirus spike peptide pools or control peptides (ViraFEST assay). At days 3 and 7, half the medium was exchanged for fresh IL-2 medium. The study's findings and limits: Although the median of SARS-CoV-2-reactive clonotypes rose from roughly 21 to 40, the change was not significant.

The chain links TRBV20-1 to TRBJ2-5; 12 bases agree with TRBD2. The sequencing here drew on CD4+ T cells from blood, cultured in vitro, taken after SARS-CoV-2 vaccination. This TCR came from a human donor who had recovered from COVID-19. The CDR3 nucleotides are TGCAGTGCTAAGACGGGGCTAGCGGGGGGGATGGGGAAAGAGACCCAGTACTTC. The encoded protein is CSAKTGLAGGMGKETQYF.